This entry lists 15 T cell receptor beta chains sequenced from one sample in a study of shared clonotypes between healthy human individuals. TCRdb keeps only in-frame clones here, not all; method: immunoSEQ multiplex PCR. The sample has about 1 million clones, roughly 75% seen once. The source material was memory CD4+ T cells sorted from blood. As to subset: CD45RA-negative fraction. Every receptor here comes from a young man in good health.

As for this clone: Other nucleotide sequences from this sample produce the same CDR3. The rearrangement joins TRBV9 to TRBJ1-1; D is unclear. The length of the CDR3 is 13 residues. From germline, CDR1 is SGDLS and CDR2 YYNGEE. Trimming took 0 bases from V and 4 from J, leaving 7 bases between them. The CDR3: CASSVGDSTEAFF. CDR3 nucleotide sequence: TGTGCCAGCAGCGTAGGGGATAGCACTGAAGCTTTCTTT.

This clone was recorded only once. The CDR3 spells CASSSRATSGRNEQFF. As DNA, the CDR3 is TGTGCCAGCAGCTCCCGGGCGACTAGCGGACGCAATGAGCAGTTCTTC. The chain recombines TRBV5-4 with TRBJ2-1, with 9 bases fitting TRBD2. The CDR3 extends over 16 amino acids. With V trimmed by 3 bases and J by 6 bases, 10 bases remained unmatched. Germline CDR1 reads SGHNT; CDR2 reads YYREEE (reference sequence).

V is TRBV2 and J is TRBJ2-4; D is possibly TRBD1 (6 bases). V lost 8 bases and J 0 bases, leaving 11 bases between the germline ends. The CDR3 contains 14 residues. Germline assignment: CDR1 SNHLY and CDR2 FYNNEI. In DNA, the CDR3 is TGTGCCAGCGGGGGACATATAGCCAAAAACATTCAGTACTTC. It translates to CASGGHIAKNIQYF.

The rearrangement links TRBV11-2 to TRBJ1-4, with 8 bases that match TRBD1. This CDR3 has 13 amino acids. The V segment lost 2 bases and the J segment 13 bases; nucleotides outside the gene matches: 6. Per the germline V gene, CDR1 is SGHAT and CDR2 is FQNNGV. The CDR3 DNA sequence: TGTGCCAGCAGCTTAACTCAGGGGGCGGCACTGTTTTTT. Translation: CASSLTQGAALFF.

J is TRBJ1-2 and V is TRBV6-1, with D possibly being TRBD1 (5 bases). CDR3 size: 15 residues. CDR1 is MNHNS and CDR2 is SASEGT in the germline V gene. Trimming shortened V by 2 bases and J by 4 bases, and 14 bases separated the two germline ends. The chain's CDR3 is CASSEPLGQGYGYTF. Here the CDR3 DNA reads TGTGCCAGCAGTGAACCCTTAGGGCAGGGCTATGGCTACACCTTC.

This chain links TRBV27 with TRBJ2-3; 7 positions agree with TRBD1. V lost 6 bases and J lost 7; bases outside the gene matches: 13. The CDR3 runs to 15 residues. Germline CDR1 and CDR2: MNHEY and SMNVEV (reference sequence). The CDR3 region is CASRMGQRFRNTQYF. The CDR3 DNA is TGTGCCAGCAGGATGGGACAGCGATTTCGGAATACGCAGTATTTT.

The chain joins TRBV9 to TRBJ2-1, with 12 nucleotides matching TRBD2. V shed 6 bases and J 6 bases; nucleotides not matched to a gene: 10. The germline CDR1 and CDR2 sequences are SGDLS and YYNGEE. The length of the CDR3 is 16 residues. This CDR3 is CASTNSPGLAGNEQFF. As DNA, the CDR3 is TGTGCCAGCACCAACAGTCCGGGACTAGCGGGCAATGAGCAGTTCTTC.

The gene calls are TRBV2 and TRBJ2-5; 11 bases fit TRBD2. Germline trimming cut 2 bases from V and 5 bases from J; bases unmatched to any gene: 7. The V gene's germline CDR1 is SNHLY and CDR2 FYNNEI. The CDR3 is 16 amino acids. Written as DNA, the CDR3 is TGTGCCAGCAGTGAAAGGACTAGCGGGCGGGCGGAGACCCAGTACTTC. This translates into CASSERTSGRAETQYF.

This chain connects TRBV18 to TRBJ2-1; maybe TRBD2 (7 bases). The CDR3 sequence is 14 residues long. V was pared by 3 bases and J by 9 bases, with 15 bases between. Germline V gene lookup returns CDR1 KGHSH and CDR2 LQKENI. The CDR3 nucleotides are TGTGCCAGCTCACCGGGGGGGCTTCCCGCTGAGCAGTTCTTC. Amino acids: CASSPGGLPAEQFF.

This chain joins TRBV6-6 and TRBJ1-2; perhaps TRBD1 as D (6 bases). Trimming left V 5 bases short and J 4 bases short, with 11 bases between. CDR1 MNHNY and CDR2 SVGAGI come from the germline V gene (reference sequence). The CDR3 is made up of 13 amino acids. CDR3 DNA sequence: TGTGCCAGCAGTCCCCCAGGGGTCTATGGCTACACCTTC. It translates to CASSPPGVYGYTF.

This clone was detected once. The V and J genes are TRBV7-2 and TRBJ2-7; 8 bases fit TRBD1. The ends lost 5 bases at V and 4 bases at J; junction bases unmatched: 13. CDR1 is SGHTA, CDR2 FQGNSA, per germline. The CDR3 sequence is 16 residues long. For the CDR3, the DNA is TGTGCCAGCAGCGTAACCCGGACAGGGTTAGGTTACGAGCAGTACTTC. It codes for CASSVTRTGLGYEQYF.

V gene TRBV29-1 combines with J gene TRBJ2-1, with 9 bases lining up with TRBD2. Germline values: CDR1 SQVTM, CDR2 ANQGSEA. J gave up 10 bases and V 8 bases, and 18 bases lay outside the gene matches. The CDR3 is made up of 15 amino acids. The CDR3 region is CSFRPSGVLQGEQFF. The CDR3 DNA is TGCAGCTTCCGACCTAGCGGGGTATTGCAAGGGGAGCAGTTCTTC.

The rearrangement links TRBV4-1 to TRBJ2-1; a possible D gene is TRBD1 (6 bases). V was shortened by 1 base and J by 12 bases, with 13 bases between the two germline ends. The CDR3 is 13 amino acids. Germline CDR1 reads MGHRA; CDR2 reads YSYEKL. In DNA form, the CDR3 reads TGCGCCAGCAGCCAAGGGGATTTCAGGGGGCAGTTCTTC. Translating it yields CASSQGDFRGQFF.

The chain carries TRBV5-6 and TRBJ2-7; TRBD2 might be the D (5 bases). CDR1 is SGHDT and CDR2 is YYEEEE in the germline V gene. The germline V and J ends were trimmed by 1 base and 5 bases, with 13 bases remaining between them. This CDR3 has 14 amino acids. As DNA, the CDR3 is TGTGCCAGCAGCTTGCCTACGGAGAGGGACGAGCAGTACTTC. Amino acid sequence: CASSLPTERDEQYF.

J is TRBJ1-4 and V is TRBV9; 12 bases agree with TRBD1. This CDR3 is built from 15 residues. Germline CDR1 is SGDLS and CDR2 is YYNGEE. Trimming removed 0 bases from V and 8 bases from J; junction bases left unmatched: 2. This chain's CDR3 is CASSVAGTGGEKLFF. Written as DNA, the CDR3 is TGTGCCAGCAGCGTAGCAGGGACAGGGGGCGAAAAACTGTTTTTT.